In this sample, the clone carrying this TCR beta chain turned up a few times. Study processing details: Researchers report that nucleated cell counts were estimated from reference gene primer amplification. The data were produced by immunoSEQ multiplex PCR, yet TCRdb's version contains in-frame clones alone and is incomplete. V and J calls and clone size are as listed in that table; D and trimming were resolved from the DNA. In the table there are 150,000 to 200,000 clones, about 85% of which are singletons. These data belong to a study of blood T cell repertoires in COVID-19. Across the study: Collection of acute and convalescent COVID-19 samples took place in the United States, Italy and Spain. From T cells, B-cell-depleted T cells, or PBMCs came the material, which was cDNA or gDNA.

The CDR3 length is 14 residues. Germline V CDR1 and CDR2: SGHNT, YENEEA. V lost 5 bases and J 4 bases, leaving 15 bases between the germline ends. The sequence came from a woman at least 80 years old with acute or convalescent COVID-19. The J gene is TRBJ2-7, the V gene TRBV11-3, with D possibly being TRBD1 (6 bases). The sequencing input was peripheral blood. CDR3 DNA: TGTGCCAGCAGCCATCAAGGACAGCAGTACGAGCAGTACTTC. This encodes CASSHQGQQYEQYF. Combining the CDR3 with reference TRBV11-3 and TRBJ2-7 gives the whole variable domain EAGVVQSPRYKIIEKKQPVAFWCNPISGHNTLYWYLQNLGQGPELLIRYENEEAVDDSQLPKDRFSAERLKGVDSTLKIQPAELGDSAVYLCASSHQGQQYEQYFGPGTRLTVT.